Shown below are 22 T cell receptor beta chains from a single sample sequenced in a study of blood T cells in healthy people across ages. With a J-beta primer mix and a sample-barcoded 5' primer, a second PCR ran about 7 to 12 cycles. MiXCR, applied by TCRdb to the 5' RACE reads, yields one record per CDR3 protein. The sample records approximately 820,000 distinct CDR3 sequences, under 45% being singletons. Material for sequencing was blood. The receptors were sampled from a man aged 55 to 70 in good health.

The genes are TRBV5-1 and TRBJ1-6; no clear D gene. The CDR3 is made up of 13 amino acids. In germline, CDR1 is SGHRS, CDR2 YFSETQ. V lost 2 bases and J 10 bases, leaving 10 bases between the germline ends. The CDR3 DNA follows: TGCGCCAGCAGCTTAGCCCGGTCGTCACCCCTCCACTTT. This gives the protein CASSLARSSPLHF.

This clonotype was seen at least ten times. The genes are TRBV11-3 and TRBJ2-5; D is unclear. The length of the CDR3 is 13 residues. Trimming pared 3 bases from V and 5 bases from J, leaving 10 bases between. CDR1 and CDR2 (germline): SGHNT, YENEEA. The CDR3 loop is CASSFQSLETQYF. CDR3 bases: TGTGCCAGCAGCTTCCAGTCTCTGGAGACCCAGTACTTC.

The chain uses TRBV6-1 and TRBJ1-6; no clear D gene. The CDR3 has 17 amino acids. V shed 6 bases and J shed 9 bases, with 24 bases lying between them. Per germline, CDR1 MNHNS and CDR2 SASEGT. The DNA of the CDR3 is TGTGCCAGCAGCCCATTCGTACGGTCATTCTCTAGTTCACCCCTCCACTTT. This codes for CASSPFVRSFSSSPLHF.

The chain carries TRBV20-1 and TRBJ2-1, with 12 bases matching TRBD2. The V gene's germline CDR1 is DFQATT and CDR2 SNEGSKA (reference sequence). The CDR3 contains 16 residues. With 5 bases clipped from V and 7 bases from J, the junction kept 12 bases outside the gene matches. The CDR3 DNA reads TGCAGTGCTGTAAGAGGTCGGACTAGCGGGGCGAATGAGCAGTTCTTC. Encoded protein: CSAVRGRTSGANEQFF.

This sequence joins TRBV11-3 and TRBJ2-5; tentative D call: TRBD1 (6 bases). Trimming removed 1 base from V and 2 bases from J, with 11 bases in between. Germline V gene data show CDR1 as SGHNT and CDR2 as YENEEA. The CDR3 contains 15 residues. CDR3 DNA: TGTGCCAGCAGCTTAGGAGTCCAGGGGCAAGAGACCCAGTACTTC. Translating gives CASSLGVQGQETQYF.

The chain couples TRBV7-2 to TRBJ2-5, with 8 bases identical to TRBD2. V was clipped by 1 base and J by 1 base; unmatched bases: 5. CDR1 and CDR2 from the germline V gene are SGHTA and FQGNSA. The CDR3 is made up of 16 amino acids. The CDR3 reads CASSLGVAGPQETQYF. The CDR3, as DNA: TGTGCCAGCAGCTTAGGGGTAGCGGGGCCCCAAGAGACCCAGTACTTC.

This clonotype was recorded once. The V call is TRBV11-2, the J call TRBJ2-2, with no clear D. There are 11 residues in the CDR3. V was cut by 2 bases and J by 9 bases, with 4 bases left in between. Germline V gene lookup returns CDR1 SGHAT and CDR2 FQNNGV. The CDR3 sequence: CASSLTRELFF. CDR3 coding DNA: TGTGCCAGCAGCTTAACGCGGGAGCTGTTTTTT.

CDR3 sequence: CSAEKRTGNFYGYTF. The CDR3 DNA follows: TGCAGTGCCGAGAAAAGGACAGGGAATTTCTATGGCTACACCTTC. The chain carries TRBV20-1 and TRBJ1-2, with 8 nucleotides matching TRBD1. J gave up 4 bases and V 6 bases, and 13 bases lay outside the gene matches. In germline, CDR1 is DFQATT, CDR2 SNEGSKA (reference sequence). The CDR3 length is 15 residues.

This clonotype was seen a few times. V is TRBV30 and J is TRBJ2-3, with 10 bases that match TRBD2. The CDR3 contains 19 residues. Germline-derived CDR1 and CDR2 are GTSNPN and SVGIG (reference sequence). V shed 0 bases, J shed 5 bases, and the junction held 17 bases outside the gene matches. CDR3 amino acids: CAWSVRDSGGRFYIDTQYF. CDR3 in DNA: TGTGCCTGGAGTGTACGAGATAGCGGGGGGAGGTTTTATATAGATACGCAGTATTTT.

CDR3: CASSLTGGGLPGQFF. The CDR3 bases are TGTGCCAGCAGCCTTACCGGCGGGGGGCTCCCAGGGCAGTTCTTC. The chain recombines TRBV9 with TRBJ2-1; 8 nucleotides line up with TRBD2. V was clipped by 4 bases and J by 12 bases; unmatched bases: 15. This CDR3 has 15 amino acids. Germline loops: CDR1 SGDLS, CDR2 YYNGEE.

The CDR3 bases are TGTGCCAGCAGCGTAGACGTTAGGGGCTACGAGCAGTACTTC. Protein product: CASSVDVRGYEQYF. The chain carries TRBV7-8 and TRBJ2-5; tentative D call: TRBD1 (5 bases). TRBJ2-7 explains the end of the DNA better; the J call may be wrong. Germline loops: CDR1 SGHVS, CDR2 FQNEAQ. This CDR3 is 14 amino acids long.

The V call is TRBV12-3 or TRBV12-4, the J call TRBJ2-1, with TRBD1 matching 9 bases. J was trimmed by 9 bases and V by 3 bases; bases with no gene match: 9. There are 15 residues in the CDR3. CDR3 protein: CASSFLNTGGGEQFF. CDR3 sequence (DNA): TGTGCCAGCAGTTTCCTTAACACAGGGGGCGGTGAGCAGTTCTTC.

This chain links TRBV12-3 or TRBV12-4 with TRBJ2-3; 14 nucleotides line up with TRBD2. There are 15 residues in the CDR3. The V gene end was trimmed by 5 bases and the J gene end by 7 bases; junction bases not matched to a gene: 5. CDR3 bases: TGTGCCAGCAGTGAGGGGACTAGCGGGGGCCATACGCAGTATTTT. Residues: CASSEGTSGGHTQYF.

The V gene is TRBV21-1, the J gene TRBJ1-2. TRBV21-1 is termed a pseudogene. The CDR3 is 13 amino acids. The CDR3, as DNA: TGTGCCAGCAGCACACCTCAGGTCTATGGCTACACCTTC. Protein product: CASSTPQVYGYTF.

This chain links TRBV12-3 or TRBV12-4 with TRBJ2-1; no reliable D call. This CDR3 comprises 13 residues. Trimming took 9 bases from V and 4 from J, leaving 13 bases between them. The CDR3 nucleotides are TGTGCCAGTATGAGAGACGTATACAATGAGCAGTTCTTC. It codes for CASMRDVYNEQFF.

The chain uses TRBV4-3 and TRBJ2-1; 7 positions match TRBD2. V gave up 1 base and J gave up 13 bases; unmatched junction bases: 13. Germline CDR1 reads LGHNA; CDR2 reads YSLEER. The CDR3 length is 15 residues. Here the CDR3 DNA reads TGCGCCAGCAGCCAAGCAACAGCGGGGCGACACCCCCAGTTCTTC. This sequence encodes CASSQATAGRHPQFF.

This clonotype is a singleton in its sample. One junction end does not reproduce the germline sequence, and a read error may be involved. This chain connects TRBV13 to TRBJ1-5, with 8 bases matching TRBD1. The CDR3 is made up of 15 amino acids. Per germline, CDR1 PRHDT and CDR2 FYEKMQ (reference sequence). CDR3 residues: CVSSPRQGPGQPQHF. In DNA, the CDR3 is TGTGTCAGCAGCCCCAGACAGGGGCCGGGTCAGCCCCAGCATTTT.

This clonotype came up a few times. The chain is built from TRBV6-2 or TRBV6-3 and TRBJ2-7; D may be TRBD1 (5 bases). This CDR3 is 16 amino acids long. In germline, CDR1 is MNHEY, CDR2 SVGEGT. The V end lost 6 bases, the J end lost 3 bases, and 21 bases lay between the germline ends. CDR3 sequence (DNA): TGTGCCAGCAGCCAAAAGAGATCGCGACAGTACTACGAGCAGTACTTC. Its translation is CASSQKRSRQYYEQYF.

This chain connects TRBV27 to TRBJ1-1; 9 nucleotides match TRBD1. The CDR3 has 15 residues. Unmatched junction bases numbered 5, after V lost 5 bases and J lost 1 base. Per germline, CDR1 MNHEY and CDR2 SMNVEV (reference sequence). This CDR3 is CASSLGQGWNTEAFF. The CDR3 region has the DNA TGTGCCAGCAGTCTTGGACAGGGGTGGAACACTGAAGCTTTCTTT.

This chain connects TRBV7-8 to TRBJ2-7; D unclear. TRBJ2-4 explains the end of the DNA better; the J call may be wrong. CDR3 size: 15 residues. The germline gives CDR1 SGHVS, CDR2 FQNEAQ. This CDR3 reads CASTPELIAKNIQYF. The CDR3 DNA reads TGTGCCAGCACCCCAGAGCTAATAGCCAAAAACATTCAGTACTTC.

J is TRBJ1-5 and V is TRBV20-1; TRBD1 is a possible D gene (6 bases). Deletions cut 4 bases from V and 6 bases from J, with 10 bases between. The CDR3 extends over 12 amino acids. The germline V gene encodes CDR1 DFQATT and CDR2 SNEGSKA (reference sequence). In DNA form, the CDR3 reads TGCAGTGCTAAGCAGGGGCTTCAGCCCCAGCATTTT. Its protein is CSAKQGLQPQHF.

The chain recombines TRBV10-1 with TRBJ1-2; D unresolved. The CDR3 runs 10 residues. Germline V gives CDR1 WNHNN, CDR2 SYGVQD (reference sequence). Trimming took 6 bases from V and 7 from J, leaving 6 bases between them. CDR3: CASRRSGYTF. The CDR3 DNA reads TGCGCCAGCAGAAGGTCTGGCTACACCTTC.